This T cell receptor beta chain is from a study of CD8 T cells in Susac syndrome. The CDR3 covers 14 residues. Germline lookup yields CDR1 MNHEY and CDR2 SVGEGT. The V end lost 2 bases, the J end lost 8 bases, and 12 bases lay between the germline ends. Reverse transcription used roughly 0.5 to 1 ug RNA and random hexamers. A multiplex approach, immunoSEQ multiplex PCR, amplified TCR beta CDR3 across 54 Vbeta and 13 Jbeta. Each CDR3 protein gets one entry after TCRdb re-called the immunoSEQ multiplex PCR reads with MiXCR. The data hold around 300,000 distinct CDR3 sequences, with 92% observed a single time. CD8+ and CD4+ blood T cells underwent TCR beta sequencing. While CD8+ and CD4+ T cells were isolated negatively, TEMRA cells were enriched by FACS.

This receptor was taken from a human donor with multiple sclerosis. J is TRBJ1-4 and V is TRBV6-2 or TRBV6-3; D ambiguous. The specimen sequenced was CD4+ T cells from PBMCs. CDR3 amino acids: CASSYQKPGEKLFF. As DNA, the CDR3 is TGTGCCAGCAGTTACCAGAAACCAGGAGAAAAACTGTTTTTT.